The 14 T cell receptor beta chains in this list originate from one sample, sequenced in a study of Graves' ophthalmopathy and Graves' hyperthyroidism. RNA transcripts served as template for amplifying TCR beta CDR3 sequences. An opening RT-PCR round employed HTBI primers and preceded a second-round multiplex PCR. One entry per CDR3 protein results from TCRdb running MiXCR on the multiplex PCR reads. The repertoire holds about 1.2 million distinct CDR3 sequences, with 36% as singletons. Specimen: peripheral blood or thyroid tissue (not recorded which). These receptors were obtained from an adult man with Graves' hyperthyroidism.

In its sample, this clonotype was seen many times. The chain is built from TRBV2 and TRBJ2-7; no clear D gene. The V end lost 6 bases, the J end lost 3 bases, and 15 bases lay between the germline ends. The V gene's germline CDR1 is SNHLY and CDR2 FYNNEI. This CDR3 is built from 14 residues. CDR3 amino acids: CASRSDQNFYEQYF. Written as DNA, the CDR3 is TGTGCCAGCAGGTCGGACCAAAATTTCTACGAGCAGTACTTC.

This clonotype was seen repeatedly, ten times or more. The J gene is TRBJ1-2, the V gene TRBV5-5; weak D call: TRBD1 (5 bases). CDR1 is SGHKS, CDR2 YYEKEE, per germline (reference sequence). This CDR3 has 14 residues. With 5 bases removed from V and 3 bases from J, the gap between germline ends came to 14 bases. The CDR3 reads CASSPIGDHYGYTF. CDR3 DNA sequence: TGTGCCAGCAGTCCTATAGGGGATCACTATGGCTACACCTTC.

This clonotype was found a few times. V is TRBV20-1 and J is TRBJ2-2, with 11 bases fitting TRBD2. Germline values: CDR1 DFQATT, CDR2 SNEGSKA (reference sequence). The CDR3 is made up of 17 amino acids. J lost 6 bases, V lost 0 bases, and 9 bases had no gene match. CDR3 DNA: TGCAGTGCTAGAGATCTGACAGGACTAGCGGGTTCCGGGGAGCTGTTTTTT. This sequence encodes CSARDLTGLAGSGELFF.

This clonotype was observed many times. The genes are TRBV7-2 and TRBJ2-5; D is perhaps TRBD2 (5 bases). The germline CDR1 and CDR2 sequences are SGHTA and FQGNSA. The CDR3 runs 15 residues. Trimming pared 4 bases from V and 1 base from J, leaving 13 bases between. The CDR3 nucleotides are TGTGCCAGCAGCTCTCAAAGCGGTGCCCAAGAGACCCAGTACTTC. Translating it yields CASSSQSGAQETQYF.

Ten or more counts support this clonotype. This rearrangement joins TRBV7-8 to TRBJ2-5; either TRBD1 or TRBD2 may supply D (5 bases each). The V end lost 4 bases, the J end lost 1 base, and 10 bases lay between the germline ends. Germline V gene data show CDR1 as SGHVS and CDR2 as FQNEAQ. CDR3 size: 14 residues. The CDR3 loop reads CASSSQGRQETQYF. For the CDR3, the DNA is TGTGCCAGCAGCTCCCAGGGACGCCAAGAGACCCAGTACTTC.

This chain links TRBV7-2 with TRBJ2-7; 9 bases are a match to TRBD2. The CDR3 sequence is 14 residues long. Germline V gives CDR1 SGHTA, CDR2 FQGNSA. V shed 0 bases and J 8 bases; nucleotides not matched to a gene: 5. The CDR3 spells CASSLALAGSQQYF. In nucleotides, the CDR3 is TGTGCCAGCAGCTTAGCTCTAGCGGGAAGTCAGCAGTACTTC.

This clonotype was seen many times. The chain is built from TRBV7-9 and TRBJ1-1, with D unclear. V lost 0 bases and J lost 4, with 12 bases in between. The CDR3 runs to 15 residues. Germline lookup yields CDR1 SEHNR and CDR2 FQNEAQ (reference sequence). The CDR3 nucleotides read TGTGCCAGCAGCTTAGCCTTGGTGGTATCCACTGAAGCTTTCTTT. Translating it yields CASSLALVVSTEAFF.

This clonotype was observed a handful of times. The genes are TRBV7-2 and TRBJ2-7, with D tentatively TRBD1 (6 bases). The V end was cut by 6 bases, the J end by 0 bases, with 18 bases between. The CDR3 consists of 16 residues. Germline V gene data show CDR1 as SGHTA and CDR2 as FQGNSA. As DNA, the CDR3 is TGTGCCAGCAGTTTTTCACTCCGGGACAACTCCTACGAGCAGTACTTC. Its protein product is CASSFSLRDNSYEQYF.

This clonotype was found a few times. The chain recombines TRBV15 with TRBJ2-2; the D is unclear. CDR3 size: 16 residues. V was clipped by 1 base and J by 3 bases, with 12 bases between them. Germline V gene data show CDR1 as LNHNV and CDR2 as YYDKDF (reference sequence). This chain's CDR3 is CATSRVSHRDTGELFF. The CDR3 DNA reads TGTGCCACCAGCAGAGTTTCCCACCGGGACACCGGGGAGCTGTTTTTT.

This clonotype was counted at least ten times. The rearrangement uses TRBV7-2 and TRBJ1-5, with D possibly TRBD1 on 5 matching bases. The CDR3 is 17 residues long. The germline V gene encodes CDR1 SGHTA and CDR2 FQGNSA. The V end was cut by 5 bases, the J end by 0 bases, with 17 bases between. The CDR3 sequence is CASSPAPGYYSNQPQHF. The CDR3 DNA sequence: TGTGCCAGCAGCCCCGCGCCAGGGTACTATAGCAATCAGCCCCAGCATTTT. Supplemented by reference TRBV7-2 and TRBJ1-5, the full variable domain reads GAGVSQSPSNKVTEKGKDVELRCDPISGHTALYWYRQSLGQGLEFLIYFQGNSAPDKSGLPSDRFSAERTGGSVSTLTIQRTQQEDSAVYLCASSPAPGYYSNQPQHFGDGTRLSIL.

This clonotype was counted at least ten times. This sequence joins TRBV20-1 and TRBJ1-6, with TRBD1 identical over 9 bases. The CDR3 contains 15 residues. Germline CDR1 reads DFQATT; CDR2 reads SNEGSKA (reference sequence). V lost 2 bases and J lost 6; bases outside the gene matches: 5. In DNA, the CDR3 is TGCAGTGCTAGACAACAGGGGGCTCGTAATTCACCCCTCCACTTT. Protein sequence: CSARQQGARNSPLHF.

This clonotype has at least ten counts. The chain links TRBV4-3 to TRBJ1-2, with D possibly being TRBD1 (6 bases). Germline CDR1 LGHNA, CDR2 YSLEER. The CDR3 length is 13 residues. V was clipped by 3 bases and J by 6 bases, with 11 bases between them. In nucleotides, the CDR3 is TGCGCCAGCAGCCAGAGAGGGGGGGATGGCTACACCTTC. Translating gives CASSQRGGDGYTF.

V is TRBV29-1 and J is TRBJ2-7; 8 positions match TRBD2. V dropped 7 bases and J dropped 2; count of bases not matched to a gene: 7. CDR1 and CDR2 from the germline V gene are SQVTM and ANQGSEA. The CDR3 is 13 amino acids. CDR3 in amino acids: CSAQGTRTYEQYF. The CDR3 coding sequence is TGCAGCGCGCAAGGGACTAGAACCTACGAGCAGTACTTC.

The chain recombines TRBV10-3 with TRBJ2-7, with a possible D match to TRBD2 (6 bases). Trimming left V 10 bases short and J 4 bases short, with 20 bases between. This CDR3 is 14 amino acids long. CDR1 is ENHRY and CDR2 is SYGVKD in the germline V gene. The CDR3 DNA reads TGTGCCACCACGGGGCAGGGAGGTTGGTACGAGCAGTACTTC. Protein product: CATTGQGGWYEQYF.